These T cell receptor beta chains were read from a single sample in a study of T-cell memory formation after mild COVID-19. In TCRdb, the 5' RACE reads were re-called with MiXCR into one record per CDR3 protein. The table lists about 280,000 distinct CDR3 sequences, approximately 8% of them singletons. The sequencing input was PBMCs or a T cell subset sorted from them (not recorded which). All receptors come from a young man who had mild COVID-19 (a few samples of this study predate the infection). Cell type and time point are not known. Each CDR3 is given with its conserved first and last residue. Fields, in order: CDR3 length, V gene, D gene, J gene, clone size, CDR3 protein, CDR3 DNA. The D gene is left open where the match is weak. Size is omitted from some rows. Given values are once, few, many or a class for expanded clones.

length: 15
V: TRBV20-1
D: TRBD1
J: TRBJ2-3
size: few
CDR3: CSARADRGSTDTQYF
DNA: TGCAGTGCTAGAGCCGACAGGGGAAGCACAGATACGCAGTATTTT

length: 15
V: TRBV4-3
D: .
J: TRBJ1-3
size: many
CDR3: CASSPGPTAGNTIYF
DNA: TGCGCCAGCAGCCCTGGACCTACTGCTGGAAACACCATATATTTT

length: 17
V: TRBV30
D: TRBD1
J: TRBJ2-6
size: few
CDR3: CAWERTGKSWGANVLTF
DNA: TGTGCCTGGGAGAGGACAGGGAAATCATGGGGGGCCAACGTCCTGACTTTC

length: 15
V: TRBV5-1
D: TRBD1
J: TRBJ1-4
size: many
CDR3: CASAIGTGGREKLFF
DNA: TGCGCCAGCGCGATCGGAACAGGGGGTCGTGAAAAACTGTTTTTT

length: 14
V: TRBV12-3/TRBV12-4
D: .
J: TRBJ2-7
size: .
CDR3: CASSIKELAYEQYF
DNA: TGTGCCAGCAGTATAAAGGAATTAGCCTACGAGCAGTACTTC

length: 14
V: TRBV5-1
D: TRBD2
J: TRBJ2-3
size: few
CDR3: CASSYLAGSDTQYF
DNA: TGCGCCAGCAGCTACCTAGCGGGGTCTGATACGCAGTATTTT

length: 16
V: TRBV5-1
D: .
J: TRBJ1-4
size: .
CDR3: CASSLSDSPPSEKLFF
DNA: TGCGCCAGCAGCTTGTCCGATTCCCCTCCGAGTGAAAAACTGTTTTTT

length: 14
V: TRBV7-9
D: .
J: TRBJ1-2
size: few
CDR3: CASRQRTGNYGYTF
DNA: TGTGCCAGCAGACAGCGAACAGGGAACTATGGCTACACCTTC

length: 13
V: TRBV3-1
D: TRBD1
J: TRBJ1-2
size: few
CDR3: CASSQATGVVYTF
DNA: TGTGCCAGCAGCCAAGCGACAGGGGTAGTATACACCTTC

length: 17
V: TRBV5-4
D: TRBD1
J: TRBJ1-1
size: .
CDR3: CASSRDRGRRLNTEAFF
DNA: TGTGCCAGCAGCCGGGACAGGGGGCGCAGATTGAACACTGAAGCTTTCTTT

length: 15
V: TRBV29-1
D: TRBD1
J: TRBJ1-2
size: .
CDR3: CSALRGTGGTYGYTF
DNA: TGCAGCGCTCTAAGGGGGACAGGGGGAACCTATGGCTACACCTTC

length: 17
V: TRBV7-9
D: .
J: TRBJ1-1
size: few
CDR3: CASSSLRTVDMNTEAFF
DNA: TGTGCCAGCAGCTCATTGAGGACAGTAGACATGAACACTGAAGCTTTCTTT

length: 13
V: TRBV6-6
D: .
J: TRBJ1-1
size: many
CDR3: CASSYVPDTEAFF
DNA: TGTGCCAGCAGTTATGTGCCTGACACTGAAGCTTTCTTT

length: 15
V: TRBV7-6
D: .
J: TRBJ2-5
size: many
CDR3: CASSLGLSRGGTQYF
DNA: TGTGCCAGCAGCTTAGGGTTGTCCCGCGGAGGGACCCAGTACTTC

length: 16
V: TRBV5-1
D: TRBD1
J: TRBJ2-3
size: many
CDR3: CASSLHQGAGTDTQYF
DNA: TGCGCCAGCAGCTTACATCAGGGGGCTGGCACAGATACGCAGTATTTT

length: 15
V: TRBV18
D: .
J: TRBJ1-4
size: .
CDR3: CASSPLAGLNEKLFF
DNA: TGTGCCAGCTCACCATTGGCAGGACTGAATGAAAAACTGTTTTTT

length: 17
V: TRBV20-1
D: TRBD2
J: TRBJ2-3
size: many
CDR3: CSAAGTSERASTDTQYF
DNA: TGCAGTGCTGCCGGGACTAGCGAACGGGCCAGCACAGATACGCAGTATTTT

length: 17
V: TRBV15
D: .
J: TRBJ1-4
size: .
CDR3: CATSRDYSLATNEKLFF
DNA: TGTGCCACCAGCAGAGATTACAGTCTTGCAACTAATGAAAAACTGTTTTTT

length: 14
V: TRBV6-1
D: TRBD1
J: TRBJ2-1
size: .
CDR3: CASRTGTEYNEQFF
DNA: TGTGCCAGCAGAACCGGGACAGAGTACAATGAGCAGTTCTTC

length: 13
V: TRBV5-8
D: .
J: TRBJ2-5
size: few
CDR3: CASSLWGAETQYF
DNA: TGTGCCAGCAGCTTGTGGGGGGCGGAGACCCAGTACTTC

length: 14
V: TRBV4-1
D: .
J: TRBJ1-6
size: few
CDR3: CASSQDGSNSPLHF
DNA: TGCGCCAGCAGCCAAGACGGAAGTAATTCACCCCTCCACTTT

length: 14
V: TRBV7-9
D: TRBD1
J: TRBJ1-5
size: few
CDR3: CASSLDREGQPQHF
DNA: TGTGCCAGCAGCTTGGACAGGGAGGGGCAGCCCCAGCATTTT

length: 15
V: TRBV18
D: TRBD2
J: TRBJ2-3
size: many
CDR3: CASSPLSSGVRTQYF
DNA: TGTGCCAGCTCACCACTGTCTAGCGGGGTACGGACGCAGTATTTT

length: 19
V: TRBV5-1
D: .
J: TRBJ1-6
size: .
CDR3: CASSLGTGRISSYNSPLHF
DNA: TGCGCCAGCAGCTTGGGGACGGGACGGATTAGCTCCTATAATTCACCCCTCCACTTT

length: 13
V: TRBV4-2
D: .
J: TRBJ2-1
size: .
CDR3: CASSQGSGQREFF
DNA: TGTGCCAGCAGCCAAGGGAGCGGGCAGCGAGAGTTCTTC

length: 14
V: TRBV10-3
D: .
J: TRBJ1-2
size: few
CDR3: CAIRAYQGIHGYTF
DNA: TGTGCCATCAGGGCATACCAAGGGATTCATGGCTACACCTTC